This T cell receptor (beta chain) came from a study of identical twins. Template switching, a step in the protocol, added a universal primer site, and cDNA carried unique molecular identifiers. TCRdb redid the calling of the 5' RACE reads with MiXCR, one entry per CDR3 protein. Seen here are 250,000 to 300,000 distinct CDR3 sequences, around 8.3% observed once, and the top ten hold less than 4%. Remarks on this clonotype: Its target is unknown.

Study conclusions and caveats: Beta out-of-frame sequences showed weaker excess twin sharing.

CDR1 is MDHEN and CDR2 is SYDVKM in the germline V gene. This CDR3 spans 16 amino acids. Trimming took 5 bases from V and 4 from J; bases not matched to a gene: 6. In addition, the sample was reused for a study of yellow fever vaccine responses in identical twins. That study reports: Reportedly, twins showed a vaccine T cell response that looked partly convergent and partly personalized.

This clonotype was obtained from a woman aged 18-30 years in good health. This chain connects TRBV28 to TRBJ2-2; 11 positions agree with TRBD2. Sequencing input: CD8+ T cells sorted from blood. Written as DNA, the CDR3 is TGTGCCAGCAGTATGATAGCGGGAGGGCTCACCGGGGAGCTGTTTTTT. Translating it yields CASSMIAGGLTGELFF.